The source of this TCR beta chain is a study of T-cell memory formation after mild COVID-19. Turning to the study itself: Largely donor-specific TCR clusters were found.

TCRdb reanalysed the 5' RACE reads using MiXCR and keeps one entry per CDR3 protein. The data contain more than 350,000 distinct CDR3 sequences, approximately 15% of them seen just once; the ten biggest clones take up 20% to 25%. J was trimmed by 2 bases and V by 2 bases; bases with no gene match: 4. The CDR3 contains 15 residues. Germline CDR1 and CDR2: MNHEY and SVGAGI. This sequence joins TRBV6-5 and TRBJ2-3, with 7 nucleotides matching TRBD2. This clonotype was obtained from a man younger than 30 who had mild COVID-19 (a few samples of this study predate the infection). Cell type and time point are not known. What was sequenced was PBMCs or a T cell subset sorted from them (not recorded which). CDR3 sequence: CASSYRGDITDTQYF. Written as DNA, the CDR3 is TGTGCCAGCAGTTACCGGGGGGATATCACAGATACGCAGTATTTT.